The 18 T cell receptor beta chains below were found in one sample sequenced in a study of technical replicates of blood from several donors (dated by TCRdb to about 2017). The library was generated by the immunoSEQ multiplex PCR assay. The immuneACCESS repertoire file appears here via TCRdb, limited to in-frame rearrangements. These files lack a portion of the clones; in checked studies, under half of the deficit traces to unresolved V genes, and the cause of the others is not known. This sample is represented by 70,000 to 95,000 clones; nearly 98% of them were singletons. The ten top clones hold roughly 0.3% of the sample. Input material: T cells isolated from PBMCs. Receptors originate from a human donor in good health.

This chain joins TRBV7-2 and TRBJ2-5; maybe TRBD2 (5 bases). From germline, CDR1 is SGHTA and CDR2 FQGNSA. This CDR3 has 17 residues. Trimming cost V 5 bases and J 7 bases, with 26 bases left between them. This CDR3 is CASSALGPSSLEGTQYF. CDR3 DNA sequence: TGTGCCAGCAGCGCCTTAGGGCCTAGCAGCCTAGAGGGGACCCAGTACTTC. Supplemented by reference TRBV7-2 and TRBJ2-5, the full variable domain reads GAGVSQSPSNKVTEKGKDVELRCDPISGHTALYWYRQSLGQGLEFLIYFQGNSAPDKSGLPSDRFSAERTGGSVSTLTIQRTQQEDSAVYLCASSALGPSSLEGTQYFGPGTRLLVL.

This rearrangement joins TRBV10-1 to TRBJ2-1; 8 positions match TRBD1. Germline CDR1 is WNHNN and CDR2 is SYGVQD (reference sequence). The CDR3 has 16 amino acids. The V segment lost 0 bases and the J segment 7 bases; nucleotides outside the gene matches: 8. The CDR3 loop reads CASSESGAGGLNEQFF. For the CDR3, the DNA is TGCGCCAGCAGTGAGTCAGGGGCAGGGGGCTTGAATGAGCAGTTCTTC.

The V and J genes are TRBV28 and TRBJ1-1, with D uncertain. This CDR3 has 12 amino acids. Germline V gene lookup returns CDR1 MDHEN and CDR2 SYDVKM. Trimming removed 8 bases at V and 1 base at J, with 8 bases between. The DNA for the CDR3 is TGTGCCAGCCTAGTAAAGAACACTGAAGCTTTCTTT. Translation: CASLVKNTEAFF.

This chain connects TRBV6-1 to TRBJ1-1; 8 bases are shared with TRBD1. The CDR3 length is 14 residues. In germline, CDR1 is MNHNS, CDR2 SASEGT. The trim removed 5 bases at V and 5 bases at J, leaving 7 bases unmatched. The CDR3 DNA reads TGTGCCAGCAGTCACCAACAGGGGGGAACTGAAGCTTTCTTT. It is translated as CASSHQQGGTEAFF.

V usage is TRBV6-1 and J usage is TRBJ2-1, with TRBD2 matching 8 bases. The CDR3 runs 16 residues. Per germline, CDR1 MNHNS and CDR2 SASEGT. Trimming cost V 2 bases and J 8 bases; bases outside gene matches: 11. This chain's CDR3 is CASSEPQGLVSDEQFF. DNA of the CDR3: TGTGCCAGCAGTGAACCTCAGGGACTAGTAAGTGATGAGCAGTTCTTC.

This chain connects TRBV19 to TRBJ2-7; 11 nucleotides agree with TRBD2. This CDR3 has 16 amino acids. J gave up 3 bases and V 8 bases, and 12 bases lay outside the gene matches. Germline-derived CDR1 and CDR2 are LNHDA and SQIVND (reference sequence). CDR3 in amino acids: CASGELLTSGSYEQYF. In nucleotides, the CDR3 is TGTGCCAGTGGCGAGCTTCTTACTAGCGGGAGCTACGAGCAGTACTTC.

CDR3 bases: TGTGCCAGCAGCTCGGGACTAGCGGACTCTTACGAGCAGTACTTC. Its protein is CASSSGLADSYEQYF. This chain connects TRBV5-6 to TRBJ2-7, with TRBD2 matching 11 bases. With 3 bases clipped from V and 4 bases from J, the junction kept 6 bases outside the gene matches. Germline V gives CDR1 SGHDT, CDR2 YYEEEE. The length of the CDR3 is 15 residues. Together with reference TRBV5-6 and TRBJ2-7, the CDR3 gives the full variable domain: DAGVTQSPTHLIKTRGQQVTLRCSPKSGHDTVSWYQQALGQGPQFIFQYYEEEERQRGNFPDRFSGHQFPNYSSELNVNALLLGDSALYLCASSSGLADSYEQYFGPGTRLTVT.

This sequence joins TRBV30 and TRBJ2-7, with 11 bases that match TRBD2. Germline lookup yields CDR1 GTSNPN and CDR2 SVGIG (reference sequence). CDR3 length: 15 residues. V lost 4 bases to trimming and J lost 2 bases; unmatched junction nucleotides: 7. In DNA, the CDR3 is TGTGCCTGGACCCGAAATAGCGGGAGGGCCTACGAGCAGTACTTC. Its translation is CAWTRNSGRAYEQYF. The full variable domain, in which reference TRBV30 and TRBJ2-7 provide the parts outside the CDR3, is SQTIHQWPATLVQPVGSPLSLECTVEGTSNPNLYWYRQAAGRGLQLLFYSVGIGQISSEVPQNLSASRPQDRQFILSSKKLLLSDSGFYLCAWTRNSGRAYEQYFGPGTRLTVT.

CDR3 nucleotides: TGTGCCAGCAGCTTAATATGGCCGGCGGGCACCGACACAGATACGCAGTATTTT. This translates into CASSLIWPAGTDTDTQYF. This chain connects TRBV11-2 to TRBJ2-3, with D perhaps matching TRBD2 (5 bases). This CDR3 has 18 amino acids. V dropped 2 bases and J dropped 2 bases, with 20 bases sitting between them. Germline V gene sequence: CDR1 SGHAT, CDR2 FQNNGV.

This clone was observed a handful of times. V gene TRBV19 combines with J gene TRBJ2-7; TRBD2 agrees at 10 bases. V was clipped by 1 base and J by 3 bases; unmatched bases: 0. The germline V gene encodes CDR1 LNHDA and CDR2 SQIVND (reference sequence). The CDR3 is 14 amino acids. The CDR3 is CASSIASGSYEQYF. Written as DNA, the CDR3 is TGTGCCAGTAGTATAGCTAGCGGGAGCTACGAGCAGTACTTC. The variable domain in full, with the rest retrieved from reference TRBV19 and TRBJ2-7, is DGGITQSPKYLFRKEGQNVTLSCEQNLNHDAMYWYRQDPGQGLRLIYYSQIVNDFQKGDIAEGYSVSREKKESFPLTVTSAQKNPTAFYLCASSIASGSYEQYFGPGTRLTVT.

The rearrangement links TRBV19 to TRBJ1-1, with TRBD1 identical over 8 bases. The V segment lost 9 bases and the J segment 7 bases; nucleotides outside the gene matches: 10. Germline-derived CDR1 and CDR2 are LNHDA and SQIVND (reference sequence). The CDR3 contains 13 residues. Here the CDR3 DNA reads TGTGCCAGCAACGGACAGGGCGACAGTGAAGCTTTCTTT. Translating it yields CASNGQGDSEAFF.

The chain combines TRBV27 with TRBJ1-5; 7 nucleotides line up with TRBD1. The CDR3 runs 13 residues. The germline V gene has CDR1 MNHEY and CDR2 SMNVEV (reference sequence). Losses at the gene ends were 4 bases for V and 7 bases for J; bases not matched to a gene: 4. The CDR3 region is CASSSTGRQPQHF. CDR3 nucleotide sequence: TGTGCCAGCAGTTCGACAGGGAGACAGCCCCAGCATTTT.

The chain employs TRBV4-2 and TRBJ1-2; 8 bases map to TRBD1. V was clipped by 0 bases and J by 7 bases; unmatched bases: 4. CDR3 length: 14 amino acids. Germline V gene lookup returns CDR1 LGHNA and CDR2 YNFKEQ. This chain's CDR3 is CASSQDNGQGGYTF. CDR3 coding DNA: TGTGCCAGCAGCCAAGATAATGGACAGGGTGGCTACACCTTC.

V is TRBV30 and J is TRBJ2-7; no clear D. The germline V gene has CDR1 GTSNPN and CDR2 SVGIG (reference sequence). V was clipped by 0 bases and J by 7 bases, with 13 bases between them. The CDR3 contains 13 residues. The CDR3 region has the DNA TGTGCCTGGAGTGTACTACTTGGTCTAGAGCAGTACTTC. This sequence encodes CAWSVLLGLEQYF. Full variable domain (remainder filled in from reference TRBV30 and TRBJ2-7): SQTIHQWPATLVQPVGSPLSLECTVEGTSNPNLYWYRQAAGRGLQLLFYSVGIGQISSEVPQNLSASRPQDRQFILSSKKLLLSDSGFYLCAWSVLLGLEQYFGPGTRLTVT.

In this sample, this clone turned up a few times. The V gene is TRBV18, the J gene TRBJ1-5; D is possibly TRBD1 (5 bases). The V end was cut by 4 bases, the J end by 4 bases, with 5 bases between. CDR3 length equals 12 residues. The germline gives CDR1 KGHSH, CDR2 LQKENI. The CDR3 region is CASSQGNQPQHF. The CDR3 DNA follows: TGTGCCAGCTCACAGGGGAATCAGCCCCAGCATTTT.

The V and J genes are TRBV5-1 and TRBJ2-1, with TRBD1 identical over 9 bases. The CDR3 runs 13 residues. V lost 5 bases and J lost 8; bases outside the gene matches: 5. CDR1 and CDR2 from the germline V gene are SGHRS and YFSETQ. CDR3 region: CASSPTGGYEQFF. CDR3 bases: TGCGCCAGCAGTCCCACAGGGGGCTATGAGCAGTTCTTC.

This chain connects TRBV11-2 to TRBJ2-1, with 15 positions matching TRBD2. This CDR3 contains 18 residues. Germline lookup yields CDR1 SGHAT and CDR2 FQNNGV. The V segment lost 5 bases and the J segment 1 base; nucleotides outside the gene matches: 6. CDR3 in amino acids: CASSQPGLAGGSYNEQFF. CDR3 DNA: TGTGCCAGCAGCCAACCGGGACTAGCGGGAGGATCCTACAATGAGCAGTTCTTC. Combining the CDR3 with reference TRBV11-2 and TRBJ2-1 gives the whole variable domain EAGVAQSPRYKIIEKRQSVAFWCNPISGHATLYWYQQILGQGPKLLIQFQNNGVVDDSQLPKDRFSAERLKGVDSTLKIQPAKLEDSAVYLCASSQPGLAGGSYNEQFFGPGTRLTVL.

About this clone: Within the sample, other DNA sequences also encode this same CDR3. The chain links TRBV9 to TRBJ2-1, with D possibly TRBD2 on 6 matching bases. Germline assignment: CDR1 SGDLS and CDR2 YYNGEE. Trimming removed 0 bases at V and 4 bases at J, with 11 bases between. There are 15 residues in the CDR3. CDR3 residues: CASSVEGLAYNEQFF. The CDR3 region has the DNA TGTGCCAGCAGCGTAGAGGGGCTAGCGTACAATGAGCAGTTCTTC.